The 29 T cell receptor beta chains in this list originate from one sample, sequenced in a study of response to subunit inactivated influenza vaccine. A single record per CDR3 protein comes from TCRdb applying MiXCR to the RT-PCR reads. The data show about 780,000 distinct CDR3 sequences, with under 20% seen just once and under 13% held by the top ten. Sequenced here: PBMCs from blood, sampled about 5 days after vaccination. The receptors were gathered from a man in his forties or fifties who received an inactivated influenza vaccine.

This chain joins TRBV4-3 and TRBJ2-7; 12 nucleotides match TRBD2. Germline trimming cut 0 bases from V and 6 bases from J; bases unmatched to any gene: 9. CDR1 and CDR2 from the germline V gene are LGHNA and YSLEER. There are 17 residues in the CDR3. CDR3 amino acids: CASSQDWLAGGPSEQYF. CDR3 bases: TGCGCCAGCAGCCAAGATTGGCTAGCGGGGGGGCCTTCCGAGCAGTACTTC.

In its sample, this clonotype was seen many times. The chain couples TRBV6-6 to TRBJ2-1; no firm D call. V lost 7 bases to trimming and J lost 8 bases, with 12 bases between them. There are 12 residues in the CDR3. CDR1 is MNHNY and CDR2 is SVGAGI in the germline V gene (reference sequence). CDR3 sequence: CASITGGHEQFF. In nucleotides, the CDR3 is TGTGCCAGCATTACCGGTGGGCATGAGCAGTTCTTC.

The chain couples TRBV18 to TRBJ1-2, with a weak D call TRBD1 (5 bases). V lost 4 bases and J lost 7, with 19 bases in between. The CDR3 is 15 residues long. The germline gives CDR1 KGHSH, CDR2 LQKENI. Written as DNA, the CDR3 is TGTGCCAGCTCACTTCGGAAGGGGCCCGGTGGTGGCTACACCTTC. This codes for CASSLRKGPGGGYTF.

The CDR3: CASSLSGSSAGELFF. CDR3 sequence (DNA): TGCGCCAGCAGCTTGAGTGGCTCAAGTGCCGGGGAGCTGTTTTTT. The rearrangement joins TRBV5-1 to TRBJ2-2, with D unclear. Trimming removed 1 base at V and 6 bases at J, with 13 bases between. This CDR3 region has 15 residues. Germline-derived CDR1 and CDR2 are SGHRS and YFSETQ.

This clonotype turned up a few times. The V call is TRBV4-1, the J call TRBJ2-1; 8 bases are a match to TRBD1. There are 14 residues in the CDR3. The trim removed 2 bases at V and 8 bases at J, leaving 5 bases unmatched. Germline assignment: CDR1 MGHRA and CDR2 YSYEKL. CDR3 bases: TGCGCCAGCAGCCAACGGACAGGGTCCTATGAGCAGTTCTTC. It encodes CASSQRTGSYEQFF.

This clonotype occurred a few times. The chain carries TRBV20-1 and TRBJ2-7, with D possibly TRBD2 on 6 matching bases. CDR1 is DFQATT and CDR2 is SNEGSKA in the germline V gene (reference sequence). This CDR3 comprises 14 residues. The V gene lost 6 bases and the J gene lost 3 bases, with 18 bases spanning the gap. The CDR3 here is CSAPLTGEYYEQYF. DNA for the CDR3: TGCAGTGCGCCTCTCACGGGAGAGTACTACGAGCAGTACTTC.

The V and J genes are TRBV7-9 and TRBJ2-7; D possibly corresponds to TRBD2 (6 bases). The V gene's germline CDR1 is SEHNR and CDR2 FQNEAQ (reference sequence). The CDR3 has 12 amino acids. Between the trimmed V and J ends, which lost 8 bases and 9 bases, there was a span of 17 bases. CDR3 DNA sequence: TGTGCCAGCGGACTATCGGACCTTCCGCAGTACTTC. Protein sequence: CASGLSDLPQYF.

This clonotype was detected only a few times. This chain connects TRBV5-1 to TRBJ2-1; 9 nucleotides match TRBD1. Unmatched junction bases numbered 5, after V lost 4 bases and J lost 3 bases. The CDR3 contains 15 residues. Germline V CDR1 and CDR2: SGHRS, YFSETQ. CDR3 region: CASSTGTGYYNEQFF. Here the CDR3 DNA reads TGCGCCAGCAGCACCGGGACAGGGTACTACAATGAGCAGTTCTTC. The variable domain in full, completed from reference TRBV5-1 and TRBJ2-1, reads KAGVTQTPRYLIKTRGQQVTLSCSPISGHRSVSWYQQTPGQGLQFLFEYFSETQRNKGNFPGRFSGRQFSNSRSEMNVSTLELGDSALYLCASSTGTGYYNEQFFGPGTRLTVL.

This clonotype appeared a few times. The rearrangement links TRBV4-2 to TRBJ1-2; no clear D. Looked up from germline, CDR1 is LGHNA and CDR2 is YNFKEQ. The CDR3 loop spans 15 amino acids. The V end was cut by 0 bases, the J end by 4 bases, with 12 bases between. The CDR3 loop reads CASSQDMSPPYGYTF. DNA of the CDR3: TGTGCCAGCAGCCAAGATATGAGTCCTCCCTATGGCTACACCTTC.

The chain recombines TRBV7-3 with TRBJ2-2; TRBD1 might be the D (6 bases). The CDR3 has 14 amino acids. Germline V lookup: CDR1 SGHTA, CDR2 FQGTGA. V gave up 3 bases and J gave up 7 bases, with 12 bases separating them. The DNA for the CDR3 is TGTGCCAGCAGCTTCCGGACAGTAGGCGGGGAGCTGTTTTTT. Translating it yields CASSFRTVGGELFF.

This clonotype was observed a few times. The CDR3: CASSEARPGNQPQHF. The CDR3 DNA sequence: TGTGCCAGCAGTGAAGCGAGACCAGGCAATCAGCCCCAGCATTTT. The chain couples TRBV6-1 to TRBJ1-5; D gene uncertain. CDR3 size: 15 residues. Germline CDR1 is MNHNS and CDR2 is SASEGT. V was clipped by 0 bases and J by 2 bases, with 8 bases between them.

The CDR3, as DNA: TGTGCCAGCAGTGAAGCGTGGGCCGTGGGGGCCAACGTCCTGACTTTC. Translation gives CASSEAWAVGANVLTF. This sequence joins TRBV2 and TRBJ2-6; D is undetermined. This CDR3 region has 16 residues. V lost 0 bases and J 4 bases, leaving 10 bases between the germline ends. Germline V CDR1 and CDR2: SNHLY, FYNNEI. The complete variable domain, with remaining parts taken from reference TRBV2 and TRBJ2-6, reads EPEVTQTPSHQVTQMGQEVILRCVPISNHLYFYWYRQILGQKVEFLVSFYNNEISEKSEIFDDQFSVERPDGSNFTLKIRSTKLEDSAMYFCASSEAWAVGANVLTFGAGSRLTVL.

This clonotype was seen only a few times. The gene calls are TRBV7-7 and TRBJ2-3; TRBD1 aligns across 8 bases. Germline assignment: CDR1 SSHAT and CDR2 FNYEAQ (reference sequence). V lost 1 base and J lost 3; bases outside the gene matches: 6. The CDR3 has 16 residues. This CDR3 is CASSLGGDRRTDTQYF. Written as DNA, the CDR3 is TGTGCCAGCAGCTTAGGGGGGGACAGGAGAACAGATACGCAGTATTTT.

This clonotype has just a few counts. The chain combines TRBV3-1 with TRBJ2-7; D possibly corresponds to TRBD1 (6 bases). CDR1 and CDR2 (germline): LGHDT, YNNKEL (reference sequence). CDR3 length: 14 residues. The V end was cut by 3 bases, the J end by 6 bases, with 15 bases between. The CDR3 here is CASSQAQGLREQYF. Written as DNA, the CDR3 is TGTGCCAGCAGCCAGGCGCAGGGGCTACGCGAGCAGTACTTC.

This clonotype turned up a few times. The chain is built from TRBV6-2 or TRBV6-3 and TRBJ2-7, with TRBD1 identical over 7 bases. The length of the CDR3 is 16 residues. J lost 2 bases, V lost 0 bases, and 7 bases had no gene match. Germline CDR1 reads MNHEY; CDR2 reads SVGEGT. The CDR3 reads CASSYSKFQGAYEQYF. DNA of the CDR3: TGTGCCAGCAGTTACTCGAAATTCCAGGGGGCCTACGAGCAGTACTTC.

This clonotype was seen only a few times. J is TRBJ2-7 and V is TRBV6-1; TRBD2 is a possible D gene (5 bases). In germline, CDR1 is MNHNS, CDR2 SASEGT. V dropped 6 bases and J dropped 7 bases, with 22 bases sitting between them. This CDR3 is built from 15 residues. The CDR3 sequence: CASSPGRANSGEQYF. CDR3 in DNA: TGTGCCAGCAGCCCCGGACGGGCGAACTCGGGAGAGCAGTACTTC.

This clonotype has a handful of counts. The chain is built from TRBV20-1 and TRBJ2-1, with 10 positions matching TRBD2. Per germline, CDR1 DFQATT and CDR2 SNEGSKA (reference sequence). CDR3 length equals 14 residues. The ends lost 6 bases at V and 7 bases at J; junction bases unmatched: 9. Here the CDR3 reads CSATGASGGNEQFF. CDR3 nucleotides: TGCAGTGCGACGGGGGCTAGCGGGGGTAATGAGCAGTTCTTC.

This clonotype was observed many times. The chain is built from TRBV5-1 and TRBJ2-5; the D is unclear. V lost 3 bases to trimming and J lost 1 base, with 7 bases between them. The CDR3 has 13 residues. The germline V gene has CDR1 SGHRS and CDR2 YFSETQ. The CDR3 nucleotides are TGCGCCAGCAGCTCGCCGCCCCAAGAGACCCAGTACTTC. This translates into CASSSPPQETQYF.

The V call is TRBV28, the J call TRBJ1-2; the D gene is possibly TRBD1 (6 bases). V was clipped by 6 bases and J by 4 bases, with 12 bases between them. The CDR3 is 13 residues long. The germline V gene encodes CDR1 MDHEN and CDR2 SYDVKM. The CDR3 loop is CASSSDSFYGYTF. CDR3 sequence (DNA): TGTGCCAGCAGCTCGGACAGCTTCTATGGCTACACCTTC.

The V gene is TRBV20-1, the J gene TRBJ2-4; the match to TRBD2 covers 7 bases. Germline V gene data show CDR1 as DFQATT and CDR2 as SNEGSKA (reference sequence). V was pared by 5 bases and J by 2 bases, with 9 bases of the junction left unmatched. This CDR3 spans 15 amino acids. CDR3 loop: CSAPPAGETKNIQYF. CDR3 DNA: TGCAGTGCTCCGCCGGCGGGAGAAACCAAAAACATTCAGTACTTC.

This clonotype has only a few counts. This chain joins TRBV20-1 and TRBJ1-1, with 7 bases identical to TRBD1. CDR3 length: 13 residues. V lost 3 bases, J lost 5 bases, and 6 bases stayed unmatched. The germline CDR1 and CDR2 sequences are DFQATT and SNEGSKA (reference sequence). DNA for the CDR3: TGCAGTGCTAGCCCACAGGGGCTAACTGAAGCTTTCTTT. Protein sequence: CSASPQGLTEAFF.

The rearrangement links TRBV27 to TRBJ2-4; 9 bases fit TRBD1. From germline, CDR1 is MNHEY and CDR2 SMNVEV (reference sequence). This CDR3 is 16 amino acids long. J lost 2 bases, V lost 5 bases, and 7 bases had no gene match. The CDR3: CASSTLDRGSKNIQYF. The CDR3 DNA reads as TGTGCCAGCAGTACGCTGGACAGGGGATCCAAAAACATTCAGTACTTC.

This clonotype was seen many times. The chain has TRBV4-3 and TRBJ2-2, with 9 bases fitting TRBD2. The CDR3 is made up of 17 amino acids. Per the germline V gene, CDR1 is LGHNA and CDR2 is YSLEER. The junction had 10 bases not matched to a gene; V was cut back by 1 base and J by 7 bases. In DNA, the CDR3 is TGCGCCAGCAGCCAAGTCCCAAGGCTAGCGGGACACGGGGAGCTGTTTTTT. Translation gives CASSQVPRLAGHGELFF.

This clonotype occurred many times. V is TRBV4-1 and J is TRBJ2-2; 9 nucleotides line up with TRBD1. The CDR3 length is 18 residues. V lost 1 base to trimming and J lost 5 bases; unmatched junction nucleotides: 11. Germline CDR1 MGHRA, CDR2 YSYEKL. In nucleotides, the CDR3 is TGCGCCAGCAGCCAAGGGATAGGGAGGACAGGGGCGACCGGGGAGCTGTTTTTT. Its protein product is CASSQGIGRTGATGELFF.

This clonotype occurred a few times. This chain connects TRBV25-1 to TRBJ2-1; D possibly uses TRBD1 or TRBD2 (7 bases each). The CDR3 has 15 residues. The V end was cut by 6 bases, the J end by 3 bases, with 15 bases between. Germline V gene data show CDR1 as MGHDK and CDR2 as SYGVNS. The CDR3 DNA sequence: TGTGCCAGCAGGAGAACAGGGGAGGGCTACAATGAGCAGTTCTTC. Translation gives CASRRTGEGYNEQFF.

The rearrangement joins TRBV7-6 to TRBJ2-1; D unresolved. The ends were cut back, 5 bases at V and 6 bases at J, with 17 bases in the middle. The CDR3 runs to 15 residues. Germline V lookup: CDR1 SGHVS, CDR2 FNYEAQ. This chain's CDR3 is CASSPAQVGTNEQFF. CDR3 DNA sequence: TGTGCCAGCAGCCCGGCTCAGGTGGGAACCAATGAGCAGTTCTTC.

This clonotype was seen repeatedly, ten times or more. The CDR3 reads CASSLALNSPLHF. In nucleotides, the CDR3 is TGTGCCAGCAGCCTCGCCCTTAATTCACCCCTCCACTTT. This chain joins TRBV3-1 and TRBJ1-6; D not resolved. Trimming shortened V by 4 bases and J by 6 bases, and 7 bases separated the two germline ends. CDR1 and CDR2 (germline): LGHDT, YNNKEL (reference sequence). The CDR3 sequence is 13 residues long.

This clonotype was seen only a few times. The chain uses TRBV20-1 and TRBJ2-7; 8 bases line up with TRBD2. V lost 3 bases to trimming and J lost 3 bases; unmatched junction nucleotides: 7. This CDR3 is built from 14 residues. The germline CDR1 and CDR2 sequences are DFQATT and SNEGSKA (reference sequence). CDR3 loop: CSARSREGLYEQYF. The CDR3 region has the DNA TGCAGTGCTAGGAGTCGGGAGGGCCTCTACGAGCAGTACTTC.

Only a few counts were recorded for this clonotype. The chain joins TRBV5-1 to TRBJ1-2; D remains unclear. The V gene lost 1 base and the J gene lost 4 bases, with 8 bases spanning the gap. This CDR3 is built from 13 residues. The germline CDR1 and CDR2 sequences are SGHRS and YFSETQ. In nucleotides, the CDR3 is TGCGCCAGCAGCTTGCAGAACCTCTATGGCTACACCTTC. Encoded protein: CASSLQNLYGYTF.